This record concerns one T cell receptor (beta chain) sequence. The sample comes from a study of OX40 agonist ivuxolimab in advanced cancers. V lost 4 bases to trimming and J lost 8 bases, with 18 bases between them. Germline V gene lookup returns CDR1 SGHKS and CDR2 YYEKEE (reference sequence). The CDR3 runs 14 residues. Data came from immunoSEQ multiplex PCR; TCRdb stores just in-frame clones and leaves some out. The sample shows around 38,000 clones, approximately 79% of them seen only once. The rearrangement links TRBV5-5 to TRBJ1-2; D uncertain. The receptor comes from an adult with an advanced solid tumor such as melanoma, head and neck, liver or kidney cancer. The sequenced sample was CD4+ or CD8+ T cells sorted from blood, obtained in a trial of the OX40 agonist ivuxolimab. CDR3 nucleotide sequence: TGTGCCAGCAGCGCGAACTGGATATCGGGAGGCTACACCTTC. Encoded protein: CASSANWISGGYTF.